The clone carrying this TCR beta chain has more than one count but fewer than ten. V lost 6 bases and J 0 bases, leaving 12 bases between the germline ends. The CDR3 covers 14 residues. Germline assignment: CDR1 ENHRY and CDR2 SYGVKD. For the second PCR, which ran for about 6 to 11 cycles, a sample-barcoded 5' primer and a J-beta primer mix were used. One entry per CDR3 protein results from TCRdb running MiXCR on the 5' RACE reads. The table has approximately 1.5 million distinct CDR3 sequences, 35% to 45% seen once. These data originate in a study of blood T cells in healthy people across ages. The clonotype originates from a woman aged 18-30 years in good health. Sequenced material: blood. This chain joins TRBV10-3 and TRBJ2-7; D unclear. The CDR3 DNA is TGTGCCATCAGGTTGGGCGGCGGCTCCTACGAGCAGTACTTC. Its protein is CAIRLGGGSYEQYF.